This entry lists 29 T cell receptor beta chains sequenced from one sample in a study of blood T cell repertoires in COVID-19. Assay used: immunoSEQ multiplex PCR; TCRdb lists only in-frame clones, some missing. This sample has some 47,000 clones; roughly 85% occur once, and the top ten carry around 2.9%. Sequenced: peripheral blood. The receptors originated from a woman at least 80 years old with acute or convalescent COVID-19.

V gene TRBV5-6 combines with J gene TRBJ2-2; TRBD2 might be the D (6 bases). The CDR3 totals 14 residues. The ends were cut back, 0 bases at V and 6 bases at J, with 9 bases in the middle. The germline gives CDR1 SGHDT, CDR2 YYEEEE. This chain's CDR3 is CASSLVAAAGELFF. CDR3 DNA sequence: TGTGCCAGCAGCTTGGTAGCGGCCGCCGGGGAGCTGTTTTTT.

The chain is built from TRBV5-1 and TRBJ2-3, with 13 bases that match TRBD2. Looked up from germline, CDR1 is SGHRS and CDR2 is YFSETQ. Losses at the gene ends were 2 bases for V and 3 bases for J; bases not matched to a gene: 3. The CDR3 consists of 16 residues. Written as DNA, the CDR3 is TGCGCCAGCAGCTTCCCGACTAGCGGGGGGACAGATACGCAGTATTTT. Translated: CASSFPTSGGTDTQYF.

The count of this clone is one. The chain uses TRBV7-2 and TRBJ1-2; 11 nucleotides match TRBD1. CDR3 length: 15 amino acids. J was trimmed by 7 bases and V by 0 bases; bases with no gene match: 4. The germline V gene encodes CDR1 SGHTA and CDR2 FQGNSA. DNA of the CDR3: TGTGCCAGCAGCTTAGCTGGACAGGGGGCGTTTGGCTACACCTTC. This gives the protein CASSLAGQGAFGYTF.

The chain recombines TRBV3-1 (or the pseudogene TRBV3-2) with TRBJ2-5; 9 bases are shared with TRBD1. The CDR3 runs 16 residues. CDR1 and CDR2 (germline): LGHDT, YNNKEL (reference sequence). The V segment lost 0 bases and the J segment 7 bases; nucleotides outside the gene matches: 9. For the CDR3, the DNA is TGTGCCAGCAGCCAAGATCGAAGACAGGGGGTAGGGACCCAGTACTTC. Translated, it gives CASSQDRRQGVGTQYF.

The V gene is TRBV7-2, the J gene TRBJ1-2, with TRBD1 as a possible D gene (6 bases). The CDR3 loop spans 15 amino acids. Germline values: CDR1 SGHTA, CDR2 FQGNSA. With 5 bases removed from V and 0 bases from J, the gap between germline ends came to 13 bases. The CDR3 protein is CASSTRQDPNYGYTF. The CDR3 DNA follows: TGTGCCAGCAGCACTCGACAGGACCCTAACTATGGCTACACCTTC.

This clone was recorded a few times. The chain recombines TRBV7-2 with TRBJ2-7; TRBD1 agrees at 8 bases. V lost 6 bases to trimming and J lost 2 bases; unmatched junction nucleotides: 3. CDR3 size: 13 residues. Germline V gives CDR1 SGHTA, CDR2 FQGNSA. The chain's CDR3 is CASSWDRTYEQYF. The CDR3 DNA sequence: TGTGCCAGCAGTTGGGACAGGACCTACGAGCAGTACTTC.

This sequence joins TRBV7-9 and TRBJ1-1; D unresolved. CDR3 length equals 14 residues. V dropped 5 bases and J dropped 0 bases, with 10 bases sitting between them. Per the germline V gene, CDR1 is SEHNR and CDR2 is FQNEAQ (reference sequence). The CDR3 bases are TGTGCCAGCAGCCCCCAAACAGTGAACACTGAAGCTTTCTTT. Translation gives CASSPQTVNTEAFF.

This chain uses TRBV11-2 with TRBJ1-1; a weak D match, TRBD1 (5 bases). There are 16 residues in the CDR3. V lost 4 bases and J 0 bases, leaving 15 bases between the germline ends. From germline, CDR1 is SGHAT and CDR2 FQNNGV. CDR3 in amino acids: CASSWGGSIMNTEAFF. CDR3 nucleotide sequence: TGTGCCAGCAGCTGGGGGGGGTCCATAATGAACACTGAAGCTTTCTTT.

The chain has TRBV6-2 or TRBV6-3 and TRBJ1-5; D remains unclear. V was shortened by 3 bases and J by 7 bases, with 7 bases between the two germline ends. CDR3 size: 12 residues. Germline CDR1 reads MNHEY; CDR2 reads SVGEGT. The CDR3 coding sequence is TGTGCCAGCAGTTATAGCACCCAGCCCCAGCATTTT. Protein product: CASSYSTQPQHF.

This chain uses TRBV5-1 with TRBJ2-5; 7 bases are shared with TRBD2. Germline V lookup: CDR1 SGHRS, CDR2 YFSETQ. The CDR3 has 15 amino acids. Trimming cost V 0 bases and J 5 bases; bases outside gene matches: 7. Here the CDR3 reads CASSLDQRGSETQYF. The CDR3 DNA sequence: TGCGCCAGCAGCTTGGACCAGCGGGGTAGTGAGACCCAGTACTTC.

This clone came up once. This sequence joins TRBV19 and TRBJ1-2; 10 nucleotides align to TRBD1. This CDR3 has 14 amino acids. The J segment lost 8 bases and the V segment lost 6 bases, leaving 9 bases of the junction unmatched. Germline lookup yields CDR1 LNHDA and CDR2 SQIVND (reference sequence). The CDR3 region has the DNA TGTGCCAGTAGGCACCCGGGACAGGGGATCGGCTACACCTTC. Its translation: CASRHPGQGIGYTF.

The genes are TRBV3-1 (or the pseudogene TRBV3-2) and TRBJ1-1, with D uncertain. There are 15 residues in the CDR3. Germline CDR1 is LGHDT and CDR2 is YNNKEL (reference sequence). V was trimmed by 1 base and J by 0 bases, leaving 9 bases between them. CDR3 residues: CASSQGRFMNTEAFF. In DNA, the CDR3 is TGTGCCAGCAGCCAAGGGAGATTCATGAACACTGAAGCTTTCTTT.

J is TRBJ1-1 and V is TRBV2; 7 bases agree with TRBD1. The V gene end was trimmed by 5 bases and the J gene end by 2 bases; junction bases not matched to a gene: 8. This CDR3 has 15 residues. In germline, CDR1 is SNHLY, CDR2 FYNNEI. The CDR3 nucleotides are TGTGCCAGCAGTCGTGACAGGGTGGTTAACACTGAAGCTTTCTTT. Its translation is CASSRDRVVNTEAFF.

The V call is TRBV2, the J call TRBJ1-6, with 8 bases identical to TRBD1. Germline V gives CDR1 SNHLY, CDR2 FYNNEI. V was clipped by 7 bases and J by 9 bases; unmatched bases: 11. The CDR3 sequence is 15 residues long. CDR3 DNA sequence: TGTGCCAGCATTCAAGGACAGGGCATTGCTTCACCCCTCCACTTT. It yields the protein CASIQGQGIASPLHF.

This sequence joins TRBV5-1 and TRBJ1-3; D remains ambiguous. Germline V gene sequence: CDR1 SGHRS, CDR2 YFSETQ. The CDR3 is 15 amino acids. The ends were cut back, 0 bases at V and 4 bases at J, with 11 bases in the middle. CDR3 sequence reads: CASSLGYGMGNTIYF. CDR3 in DNA: TGCGCCAGCAGCTTGGGGTACGGGATGGGAAACACCATATATTTT.

The chain joins TRBV7-9 to TRBJ1-4, with D unclear. Trimming removed 2 bases at V and 2 bases at J, with 9 bases between. CDR1 SEHNR and CDR2 FQNEAQ come from the germline V gene (reference sequence). The CDR3 extends over 15 amino acids. The CDR3 bases are TGTGCCAGCAGCTTAACCGGTTTTACTAATGAAAAACTGTTTTTT. Its translation: CASSLTGFTNEKLFF.

This chain connects TRBV7-2 to TRBJ2-7; 10 bases are a match to TRBD2. Germline V gives CDR1 SGHTA, CDR2 FQGNSA. CDR3 length: 14 residues. V lost 5 bases to trimming and J lost 6 bases; unmatched junction nucleotides: 7. The CDR3 sequence is CASSPLAGPSEQYF. The CDR3 DNA follows: TGTGCCAGCAGCCCACTAGCGGGACCTAGCGAGCAGTACTTC. The whole variable domain, remainder taken from reference TRBV7-2 and TRBJ2-7, is GAGVSQSPSNKVTEKGKDVELRCDPISGHTALYWYRQSLGQGLEFLIYFQGNSAPDKSGLPSDRFSAERTGGSVSTLTIQRTQQEDSAVYLCASSPLAGPSEQYFGPGTRLTVT.

This clone was counted once. The rearrangement uses TRBV30 and TRBJ2-7, with TRBD1 matching 10 bases. CDR1 and CDR2 (germline): GTSNPN, SVGIG (reference sequence). With V trimmed by 0 bases and J by 3 bases, 5 bases remained unmatched. The length of the CDR3 is 15 residues. CDR3: CAWSVGTGVIYEQYF. CDR3 DNA: TGTGCCTGGAGTGTAGGGACAGGGGTTATCTACGAGCAGTACTTC.

The rearrangement joins TRBV4-1 to TRBJ1-3, with a weak D call TRBD1 (6 bases). The CDR3 sequence is 18 residues long. Germline V CDR1 and CDR2: MGHRA, YSYEKL. V was shortened by 0 bases and J by 3 bases, with 18 bases between the two germline ends. This chain's CDR3 is CASSQDRVSGGNGNTIYF. The CDR3 DNA reads TGCGCCAGCAGCCAAGATCGAGTAAGCGGGGGCAATGGAAACACCATATATTTT.

The CDR3 spells CAWSWGQGADEQYF. CDR3 coding DNA: TGTGCCTGGAGTTGGGGACAGGGGGCGGATGAGCAGTACTTC. This rearrangement joins TRBV30 to TRBJ2-7; TRBD1 matches 12 bases. The CDR3 runs 14 residues. With V trimmed by 2 bases and J by 7 bases, 6 bases remained unmatched. Per the germline V gene, CDR1 is GTSNPN and CDR2 is SVGIG (reference sequence).

This clone was found once. The V gene is TRBV11-3, the J gene TRBJ1-3; D gene unclear. Looked up from germline, CDR1 is SGHNT and CDR2 is YENEEA. V was trimmed by 2 bases and J by 3 bases, leaving 11 bases between them. The CDR3 runs 15 residues. In DNA form, the CDR3 reads TGTGCCAGCAGCTTACACTCCGGAGGTGGAAACACCATATATTTT. It encodes CASSLHSGGGNTIYF.

The rearrangement uses TRBV7-2 and TRBJ1-6; D is undetermined. V was clipped by 4 bases and J by 7 bases, with 11 bases between them. CDR1 and CDR2 (germline): SGHTA, FQGNSA. This CDR3 has 14 residues. CDR3 nucleotides: TGTGCCAGCAGCTGGACTGGAGTCAATTCACCCCTCCACTTT. Amino acid sequence: CASSWTGVNSPLHF.

The rearrangement links TRBV3-1 (or the pseudogene TRBV3-2) to TRBJ1-1; D possibly corresponds to TRBD1 (6 bases). The CDR3 extends over 15 amino acids. Trimming pared 4 bases from V and 1 base from J, leaving 13 bases between. The germline gives CDR1 LGHDT, CDR2 YNNKEL (reference sequence). The CDR3: CASSRMAGANTEAFF. The CDR3 DNA sequence: TGTGCCAGCAGCCGAATGGCAGGGGCGAACACTGAAGCTTTCTTT.

A single count supports this clone. The genes are TRBV27 and TRBJ1-3; possibly TRBD1 for D (6 bases). The CDR3 loop spans 17 amino acids. V dropped 5 bases and J dropped 3 bases, with 20 bases sitting between them. CDR1 and CDR2 from the germline V gene are MNHEY and SMNVEV (reference sequence). The CDR3 nucleotides read TGTGCCAGCAGTCCCACCTATGGGGGCAGGGGTGGAAACACCATATATTTT. Amino acid sequence: CASSPTYGGRGGNTIYF.

The chain recombines TRBV7-2 with TRBJ2-7; 7 bases map to TRBD1. The CDR3 loop spans 13 amino acids. The V and J ends lost 5 bases and 2 bases, in that order; junction bases with no gene match: 3. CDR1 SGHTA and CDR2 FQGNSA come from the germline V gene. CDR3 sequence reads: CASSPGGPYEQYF. The CDR3 DNA reads as TGTGCCAGCAGCCCAGGGGGTCCCTACGAGCAGTACTTC.

This sequence joins TRBV11-3 and TRBJ2-4, with 11 bases that match TRBD1. Unmatched junction bases numbered 3, after V lost 1 base and J lost 7 bases. Germline V gives CDR1 SGHNT, CDR2 YENEEA. This CDR3 comprises 15 residues. The CDR3 loop is CASSLGGQGGNIQYF. In nucleotides, the CDR3 is TGTGCCAGCAGCTTAGGGGGACAGGGGGGTAACATTCAGTACTTC. The full variable domain, its missing parts supplied by reference TRBV11-3 and TRBJ2-4, is EAGVVQSPRYKIIEKKQPVAFWCNPISGHNTLYWYLQNLGQGPELLIRYENEEAVDDSQLPKDRFSAERLKGVDSTLKIQPAELGDSAVYLCASSLGGQGGNIQYFGAGTRLSVL.

V gene TRBV3-1 (or the pseudogene TRBV3-2) combines with J gene TRBJ1-1; D is undetermined. This CDR3 contains 14 residues. Germline-derived CDR1 and CDR2 are LGHDT and YNNKEL (reference sequence). The V and J ends lost 0 bases and 6 bases respectively, with 11 bases between them. The CDR3 DNA reads TGTGCCAGCAGCCAAGATTTAACAGCCTCTGAAGCTTTCTTT. It encodes CASSQDLTASEAFF.

J is TRBJ1-2 and V is TRBV11-2; D possibly corresponds to TRBD1 (6 bases). Germline-derived CDR1 and CDR2 are SGHAT and FQNNGV. This CDR3 comprises 16 residues. V dropped 6 bases and J dropped 0 bases, with 17 bases sitting between them. The CDR3 sequence: CASSLTQGLTNYGYTF. CDR3 DNA sequence: TGTGCCAGCAGTTTAACCCAGGGGCTAACTAACTATGGCTACACCTTC.

CDR3 sequence: CASRPRSSGSQETQYF. As DNA, the CDR3 is TGTGCCAGCAGGCCCCGATCCTCGGGGTCTCAAGAGACCCAGTACTTC. The chain uses TRBV27 and TRBJ2-5; TRBD2 might be the D (5 bases). Germline V lookup: CDR1 MNHEY, CDR2 SMNVEV (reference sequence). V was shortened by 6 bases and J by 2 bases, with 19 bases between the two germline ends. CDR3 length: 16 amino acids.